Presented here are 2 T cell receptor beta chains from one specimen sequenced in a study of blood T cell repertoires in COVID-19. The protocol was immunoSEQ multiplex PCR, while the TCRdb copy is restricted to in-frame clones and leaves out a portion. The repertoire holds roughly 160,000 clones, with around four fifths as singletons. The source material was peripheral blood. The receptors shown here come from a woman aged 80 or older with COVID-19, enrolled during active disease.

V and J are TRBV7-3 and TRBJ2-7; 9 bases line up with TRBD2. The CDR3 extends over 14 amino acids. J gave up 6 bases and V 8 bases, and 11 bases lay outside the gene matches. Germline V gives CDR1 SGHTA, CDR2 FQGTGA. This CDR3 is CASSPVAGVGEQYF. DNA for the CDR3: TGTGCCAGCTCCCCCGTAGCGGGAGTCGGCGAGCAGTACTTC.

The chain is built from TRBV5-1 and TRBJ2-1; 12 positions match TRBD1. The germline V gene encodes CDR1 SGHRS and CDR2 YFSETQ. CDR3 size: 15 residues. V shed 0 bases and J 7 bases; nucleotides not matched to a gene: 2. The CDR3: CASSLGDRGLNEQFF. CDR3 sequence (DNA): TGCGCCAGCAGCTTGGGGGACAGGGGGCTTAATGAGCAGTTCTTC.